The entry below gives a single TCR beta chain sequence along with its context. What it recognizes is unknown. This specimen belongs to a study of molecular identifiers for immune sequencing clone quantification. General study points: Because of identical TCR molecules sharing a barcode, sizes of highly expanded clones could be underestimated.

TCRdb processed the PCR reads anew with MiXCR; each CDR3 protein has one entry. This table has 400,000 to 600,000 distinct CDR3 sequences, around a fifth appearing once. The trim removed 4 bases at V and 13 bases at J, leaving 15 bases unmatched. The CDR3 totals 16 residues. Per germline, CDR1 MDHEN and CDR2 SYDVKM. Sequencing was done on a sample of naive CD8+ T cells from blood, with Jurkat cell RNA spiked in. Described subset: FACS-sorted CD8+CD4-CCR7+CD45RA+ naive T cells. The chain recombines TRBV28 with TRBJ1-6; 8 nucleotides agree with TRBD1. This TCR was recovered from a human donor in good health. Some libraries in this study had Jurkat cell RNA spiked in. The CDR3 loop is CASSSSTGVPPMPLHF. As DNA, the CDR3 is TGTGCCAGCAGTTCCTCGACAGGGGTACCACCGATGCCCCTCCACTTT.